The 10 T cell receptor beta chains reported below all come from one sample, sequenced in a study of monozygotic twins with inflammatory bowel disease. From its re-call of the 5' RACE reads, TCRdb lists each CDR3 protein once, without DNA. Its listing shows about 450,000 distinct CDR3 sequences. Sequencing was carried out using blood. These receptors were obtained from a human donor with ulcerative colitis or Crohn's disease, or a healthy co-twin of an affected twin (not recorded which).

The rearrangement links TRBV20-1 to TRBJ2-1. Germline CDR1 and CDR2: DFQATT and SNEGSKA (reference sequence). This CDR3 spans 14 amino acids. CDR3: CSARVDPTYNEQFF.

The chain's CDR3 is CASSSGGSGAEAFF. The V and J genes are TRBV6-2 or TRBV6-3 and TRBJ1-1. Per germline, CDR1 MNHEY and CDR2 SVGEGT. The CDR3 sequence is 14 residues long.

This chain uses TRBV20-1 with TRBJ1-1. The CDR3 runs to 14 residues. Germline-derived CDR1 and CDR2 are DFQATT and SNEGSKA (reference sequence). This chain's CDR3 is CSASDGGLNTEAFF.

The chain has TRBV10-3 and TRBJ2-3; as DNA is missing, the TRBD2 call by TCRdb cannot be tested. There are 14 residues in the CDR3. CDR1 ENHRY and CDR2 SYGVKD come from the germline V gene. The CDR3 here is CATIAGVGTDTQYF.

This CDR3 is CASSSAGSGGYTF. The chain joins TRBV7-3 to TRBJ1-2; TCRdb lists TRBD1, though no DNA is available to test this call. CDR3 size: 13 residues. Germline lookup yields CDR1 SGHTA and CDR2 FQGTGA. The whole variable domain, filled in from reference TRBV7-3 and TRBJ1-2, reads GAGVSQTPSNKVTEKGKYVELRCDPISGHTALYWYRQSLGQGPEFLIYFQGTGAADDSGLPNDRFFAVRPEGSVSTLKIQRTERGDSAVYLCASSSAGSGGYTFGSGTRLTVV.

The CDR3 loop is CSVELAGRNTGELFF. V is TRBV29-1 and J is TRBJ2-2; TCRdb's D call, TRBD2, is unchecked because there is no DNA. This CDR3 has 15 residues. CDR1 is SQVTM, CDR2 ANQGSEA, per germline.

This sequence joins TRBV7-2 and TRBJ2-3; TCRdb's assignment of TRBD1 cannot be checked, as there is no DNA. The CDR3 is 16 residues long. CDR1 and CDR2 from the germline V gene are SGHTA and FQGNSA. CDR3 region: CASSSTRDPGTDTQYF.

The V gene is TRBV7-2, the J gene TRBJ2-7; TCRdb returns TRBD1, unconfirmable since there is no DNA. The V gene's germline CDR1 is SGHTA and CDR2 FQGNSA. The CDR3 has 15 amino acids. CDR3 residues: CASRPGTGRSYEQYF.

The V and J genes are TRBV5-1 and TRBJ1-2. The CDR3 runs 13 residues. Germline CDR1 and CDR2: SGHRS and YFSETQ. The CDR3 sequence: CASKEGTNYGYTF.

This CDR3 is CASSLVAPSEVKPDYEQYF. The rearrangement links TRBV11-2 to TRBJ2-7; TCRdb proposes TRBD1, but this gene call is untestable without DNA. The CDR3 is 19 residues long. Germline values: CDR1 SGHAT, CDR2 FQNNGV.